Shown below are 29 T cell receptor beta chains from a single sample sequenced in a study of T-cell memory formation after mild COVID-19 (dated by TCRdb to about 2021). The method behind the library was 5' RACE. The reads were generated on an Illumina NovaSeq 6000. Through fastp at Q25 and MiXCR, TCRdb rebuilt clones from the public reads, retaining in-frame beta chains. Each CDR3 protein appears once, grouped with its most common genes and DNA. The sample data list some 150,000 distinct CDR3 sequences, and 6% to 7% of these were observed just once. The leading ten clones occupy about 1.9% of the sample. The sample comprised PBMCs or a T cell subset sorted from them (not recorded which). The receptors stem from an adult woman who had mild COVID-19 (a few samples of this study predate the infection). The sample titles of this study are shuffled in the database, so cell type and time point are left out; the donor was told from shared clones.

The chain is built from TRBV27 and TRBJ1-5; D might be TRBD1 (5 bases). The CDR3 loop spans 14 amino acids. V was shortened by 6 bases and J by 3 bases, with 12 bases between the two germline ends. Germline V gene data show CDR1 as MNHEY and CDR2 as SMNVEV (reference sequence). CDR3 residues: CASRRAGINQPQHF. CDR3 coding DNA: TGTGCCAGCAGGCGGGCAGGGATCAATCAGCCCCAGCATTTT.

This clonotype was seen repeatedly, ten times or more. CDR3 DNA sequence: TGCGCCAGCAGCCAAACCGGGACACGGTATAATTCACCCCTCCACTTT. It specifies CASSQTGTRYNSPLHF. This chain joins TRBV4-1 and TRBJ1-6, with D possibly matching TRBD1 (6 bases). With 2 bases removed from V and 4 bases from J, the gap between germline ends came to 12 bases. The CDR3 contains 16 residues. From germline, CDR1 is MGHRA and CDR2 YSYEKL.

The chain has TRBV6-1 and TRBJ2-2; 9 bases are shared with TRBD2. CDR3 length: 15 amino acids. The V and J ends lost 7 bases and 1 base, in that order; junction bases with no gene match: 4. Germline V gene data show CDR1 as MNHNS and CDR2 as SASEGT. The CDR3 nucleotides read TGTGCCAGCAAACCTAGCGGGAAGAACACCGGGGAGCTGTTTTTT. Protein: CASKPSGKNTGELFF.

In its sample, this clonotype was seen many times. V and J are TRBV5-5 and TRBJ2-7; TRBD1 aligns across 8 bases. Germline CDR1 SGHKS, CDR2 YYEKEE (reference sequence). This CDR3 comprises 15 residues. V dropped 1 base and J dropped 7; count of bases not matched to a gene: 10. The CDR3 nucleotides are TGTGCCAGCAGCTTGTTGGTTCAGGGGGCGCTTGAGCAGTACTTC. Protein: CASSLLVQGALEQYF.

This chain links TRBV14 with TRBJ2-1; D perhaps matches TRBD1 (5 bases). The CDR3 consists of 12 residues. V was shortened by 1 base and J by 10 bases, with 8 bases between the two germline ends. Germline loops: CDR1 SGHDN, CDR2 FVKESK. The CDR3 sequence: CASSQGTIEQFF. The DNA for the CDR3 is TGTGCCAGCAGCCAAGGGACAATAGAGCAGTTCTTC. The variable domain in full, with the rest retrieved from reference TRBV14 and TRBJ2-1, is EAGVTQFPSHSVIEKGQTVTLRCDPISGHDNLYWYRRVMGKEIKFLLHFVKESKQDESGMPNNRFLAERTGGTYSTLKVQPAELEDSGVYFCASSQGTIEQFFGPGTRLTVL.

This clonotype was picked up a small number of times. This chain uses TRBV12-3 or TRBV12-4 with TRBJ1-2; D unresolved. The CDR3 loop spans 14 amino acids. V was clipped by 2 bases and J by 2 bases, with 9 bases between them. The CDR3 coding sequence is TGTGCCAGCAGTTTAAGTACAGAGAACTATGGCTACACCTTC. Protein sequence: CASSLSTENYGYTF.

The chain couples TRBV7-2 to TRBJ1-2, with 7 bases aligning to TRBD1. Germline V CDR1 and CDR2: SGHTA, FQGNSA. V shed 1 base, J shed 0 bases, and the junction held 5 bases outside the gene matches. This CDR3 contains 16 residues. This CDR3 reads CASSLVQGQTNYGYTF. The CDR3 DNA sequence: TGTGCCAGCAGCTTAGTTCAGGGACAGACTAACTATGGCTACACCTTC.

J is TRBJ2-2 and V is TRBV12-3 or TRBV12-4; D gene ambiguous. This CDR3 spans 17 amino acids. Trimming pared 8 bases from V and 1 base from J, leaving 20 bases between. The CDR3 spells CASLHKGRSLNTGELFF. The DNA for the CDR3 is TGTGCCAGCCTTCACAAGGGCAGGAGCTTGAACACCGGGGAGCTGTTTTTT.

The CDR3 DNA sequence: TGTGCCATCAGTGAGGGGCTACATGAGCAGTTCTTC. This codes for CAISEGLHEQFF. The rearrangement joins TRBV10-3 to TRBJ2-1, with unresolved D. CDR3 length: 12 residues. V was trimmed by 2 bases and J by 8 bases, leaving 7 bases between them. CDR1 and CDR2 (germline): ENHRY, SYGVKD.

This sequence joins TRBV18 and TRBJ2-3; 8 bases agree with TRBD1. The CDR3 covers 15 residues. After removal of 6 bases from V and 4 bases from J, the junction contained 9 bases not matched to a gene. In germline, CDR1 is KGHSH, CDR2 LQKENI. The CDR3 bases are TGTGCCAGCTCTTCCCGAGACAGGGGCCCAGATACGCAGTATTTT. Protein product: CASSSRDRGPDTQYF.

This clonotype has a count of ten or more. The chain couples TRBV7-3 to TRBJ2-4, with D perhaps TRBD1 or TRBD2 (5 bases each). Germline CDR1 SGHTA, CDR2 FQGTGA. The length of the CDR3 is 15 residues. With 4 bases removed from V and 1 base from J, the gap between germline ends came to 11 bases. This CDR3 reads CASSSLGEAKNIQYF. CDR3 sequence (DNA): TGTGCCAGCAGCTCCCTGGGGGAGGCCAAAAACATTCAGTACTTC.

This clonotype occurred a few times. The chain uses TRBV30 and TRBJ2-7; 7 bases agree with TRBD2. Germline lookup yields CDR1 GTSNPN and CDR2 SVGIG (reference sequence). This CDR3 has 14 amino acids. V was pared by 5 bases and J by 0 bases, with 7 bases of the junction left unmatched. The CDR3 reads CAWGTGGSSYEQYF. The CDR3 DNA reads TGTGCCTGGGGGACCGGGGGGAGCTCCTACGAGCAGTACTTC.

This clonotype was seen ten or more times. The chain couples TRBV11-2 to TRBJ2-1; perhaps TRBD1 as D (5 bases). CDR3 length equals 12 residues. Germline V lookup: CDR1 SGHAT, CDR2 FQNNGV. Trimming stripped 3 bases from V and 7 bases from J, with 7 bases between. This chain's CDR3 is CASSFWTNEQFF. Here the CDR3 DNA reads TGTGCCAGCAGCTTTTGGACAAATGAGCAGTTCTTC.

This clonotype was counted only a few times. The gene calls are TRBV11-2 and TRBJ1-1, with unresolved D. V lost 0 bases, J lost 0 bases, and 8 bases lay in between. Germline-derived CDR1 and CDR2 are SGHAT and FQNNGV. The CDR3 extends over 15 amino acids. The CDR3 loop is CASSLEPGLNTEAFF. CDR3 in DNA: TGTGCCAGCAGCTTAGAGCCTGGATTGAACACTGAAGCTTTCTTT.

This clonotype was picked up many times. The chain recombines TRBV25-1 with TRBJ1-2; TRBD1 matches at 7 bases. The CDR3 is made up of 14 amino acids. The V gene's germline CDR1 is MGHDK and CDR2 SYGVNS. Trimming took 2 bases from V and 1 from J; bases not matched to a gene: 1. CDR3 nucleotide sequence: TGTGCCAGCAGTGAAACAGGGGTTAACTATGGCTACACCTTC. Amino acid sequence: CASSETGVNYGYTF.

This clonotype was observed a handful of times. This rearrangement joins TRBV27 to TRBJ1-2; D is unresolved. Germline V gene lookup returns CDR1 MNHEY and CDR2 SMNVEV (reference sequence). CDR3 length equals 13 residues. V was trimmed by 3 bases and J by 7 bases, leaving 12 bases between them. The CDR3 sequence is CASSFSGSGGYTF. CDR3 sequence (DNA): TGTGCCAGCAGTTTTTCGGGCTCTGGTGGCTACACCTTC.

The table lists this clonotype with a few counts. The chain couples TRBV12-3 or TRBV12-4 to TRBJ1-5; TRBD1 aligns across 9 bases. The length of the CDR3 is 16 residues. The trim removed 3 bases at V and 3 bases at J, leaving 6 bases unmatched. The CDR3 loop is CASSLETGGTNQPQHF. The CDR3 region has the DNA TGTGCCAGCAGTTTGGAGACAGGGGGAACCAATCAGCCCCAGCATTTT.

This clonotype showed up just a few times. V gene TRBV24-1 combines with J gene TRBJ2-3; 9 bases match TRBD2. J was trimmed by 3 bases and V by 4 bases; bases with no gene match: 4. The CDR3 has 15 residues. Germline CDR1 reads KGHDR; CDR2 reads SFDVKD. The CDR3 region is CATSERTSVTDTQYF. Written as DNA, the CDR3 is TGTGCCACCAGTGAACGGACTAGCGTGACAGATACGCAGTATTTT.

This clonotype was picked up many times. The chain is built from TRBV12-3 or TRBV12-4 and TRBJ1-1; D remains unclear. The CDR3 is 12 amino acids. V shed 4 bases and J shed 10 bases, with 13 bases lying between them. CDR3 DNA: TGTGCCAGCAGTTCCCCTGGGCCAGTAGCTTTCTTT. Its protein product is CASSSPGPVAFF.

In nucleotides, the CDR3 is TGTGCCATCAGTGTCGGGGACAGGGGCCGAGAGACCCAGTACTTC. It yields the protein CAISVGDRGRETQYF. This chain uses TRBV10-3 with TRBJ2-5; 10 nucleotides agree with TRBD1. The CDR3 extends over 15 amino acids. From germline, CDR1 is ENHRY and CDR2 SYGVKD. Trimming at V came to 4 bases and at J to 4 bases, leaving 6 bases not matched to a gene.

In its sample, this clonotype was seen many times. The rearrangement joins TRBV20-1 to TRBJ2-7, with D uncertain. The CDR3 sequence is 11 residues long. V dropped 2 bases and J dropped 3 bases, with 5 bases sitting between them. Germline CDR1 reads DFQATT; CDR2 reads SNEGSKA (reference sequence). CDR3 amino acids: CSARNSYEQYF. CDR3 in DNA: TGCAGTGCTAGAAACAGCTACGAGCAGTACTTC.

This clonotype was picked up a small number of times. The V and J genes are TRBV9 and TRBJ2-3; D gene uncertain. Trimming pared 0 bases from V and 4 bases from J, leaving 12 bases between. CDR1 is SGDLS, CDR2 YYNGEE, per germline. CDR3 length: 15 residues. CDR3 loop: CASSVGNKGPDTQYF. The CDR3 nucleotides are TGTGCCAGCAGCGTAGGTAATAAGGGTCCAGATACGCAGTATTTT. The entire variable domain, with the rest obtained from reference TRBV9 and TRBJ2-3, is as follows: DSGVTQTPKHLITATGQRVTLRCSPRSGDLSVYWYQQSLDQGLQFLIQYYNGEERAKGNILERFSAQQFPDLHSELNLSSLELGDSALYFCASSVGNKGPDTQYFGPGTRLTVL.

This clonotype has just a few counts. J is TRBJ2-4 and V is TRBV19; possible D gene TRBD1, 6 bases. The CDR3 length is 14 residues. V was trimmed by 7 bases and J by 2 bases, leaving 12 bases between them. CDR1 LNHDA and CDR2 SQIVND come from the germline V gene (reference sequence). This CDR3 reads CASNRDITKNIQYF. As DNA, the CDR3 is TGTGCCAGTAACCGGGACATCACCAAAAACATTCAGTACTTC. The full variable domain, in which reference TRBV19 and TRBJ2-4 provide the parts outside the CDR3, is DGGITQSPKYLFRKEGQNVTLSCEQNLNHDAMYWYRQDPGQGLRLIYYSQIVNDFQKGDIAEGYSVSREKKESFPLTVTSAQKNPTAFYLCASNRDITKNIQYFGAGTRLSVL.

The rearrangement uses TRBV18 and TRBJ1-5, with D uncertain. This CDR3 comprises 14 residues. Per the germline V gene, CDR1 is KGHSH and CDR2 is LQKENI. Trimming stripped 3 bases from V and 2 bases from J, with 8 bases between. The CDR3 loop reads CASSPGIRNQPQHF. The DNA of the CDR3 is TGTGCCAGCTCACCCGGGATTCGCAATCAGCCCCAGCATTTT.

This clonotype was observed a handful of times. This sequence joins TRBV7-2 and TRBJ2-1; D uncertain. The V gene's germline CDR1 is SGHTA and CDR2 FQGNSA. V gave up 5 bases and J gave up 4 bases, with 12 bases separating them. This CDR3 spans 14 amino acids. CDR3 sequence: CASSVGPGYNEQFF. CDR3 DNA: TGTGCCAGCAGCGTTGGCCCCGGTTACAATGAGCAGTTCTTC.

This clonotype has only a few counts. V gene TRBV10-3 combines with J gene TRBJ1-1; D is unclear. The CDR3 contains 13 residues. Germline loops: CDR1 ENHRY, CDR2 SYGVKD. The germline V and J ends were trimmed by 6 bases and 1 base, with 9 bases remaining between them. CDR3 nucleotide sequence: TGTGCCATCAGACTCCAGGAGAACACTGAAGCTTTCTTT. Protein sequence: CAIRLQENTEAFF.

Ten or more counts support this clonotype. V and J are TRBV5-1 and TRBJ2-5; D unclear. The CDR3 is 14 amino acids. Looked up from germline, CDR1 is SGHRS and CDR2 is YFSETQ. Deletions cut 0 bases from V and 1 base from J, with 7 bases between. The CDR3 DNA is TGCGCCAGCAGCTTGGCCTCGATCCAAGAGACCCAGTACTTC. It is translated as CASSLASIQETQYF.

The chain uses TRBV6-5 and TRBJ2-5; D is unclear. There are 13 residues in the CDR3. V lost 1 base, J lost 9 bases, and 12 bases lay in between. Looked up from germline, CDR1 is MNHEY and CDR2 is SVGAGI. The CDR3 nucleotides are TGTGCCAGCAGTTACTTACCCGGCGTGGCCCAGTACTTC. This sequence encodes CASSYLPGVAQYF.

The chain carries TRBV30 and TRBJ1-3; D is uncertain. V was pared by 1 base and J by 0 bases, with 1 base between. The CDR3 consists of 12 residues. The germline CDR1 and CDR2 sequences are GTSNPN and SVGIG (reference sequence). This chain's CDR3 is CAWSASGNTIYF. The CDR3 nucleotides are TGTGCCTGGAGTGCCTCTGGAAACACCATATATTTT.